The next 29 T cell receptor beta chains were all read from a single sample in a study of monozygotic twins with inflammatory bowel disease. With the 5' RACE reads reprocessed, TCRdb shows one record per CDR3 protein and no DNA. Found here are over 130,000 distinct CDR3 sequences; the top ten clones hold under 2.5%. The sequenced sample was blood. Source of these receptors: a human donor with ulcerative colitis or Crohn's disease, or a healthy co-twin of an affected twin (not recorded which).

This chain connects TRBV11-2 to TRBJ1-1. This CDR3 comprises 14 residues. Germline CDR1 reads SGHAT; CDR2 reads FQNNGV. CDR3 in amino acids: CASSFGLDPFEAFF.

The J gene is TRBJ1-6, the V gene TRBV5-1. In germline, CDR1 is SGHRS, CDR2 YFSETQ. The CDR3 loop spans 14 amino acids. CDR3 sequence reads: CASSFSRNNSPLHF.

The chain combines TRBV20-1 with TRBJ1-1; no DNA is available, so the TRBD1 call from TCRdb remains unchecked. This CDR3 has 17 residues. The germline V gene has CDR1 DFQATT and CDR2 SNEGSKA (reference sequence). The CDR3: CSARNPTKGTGGWSHFF.

The J gene is TRBJ2-7, the V gene TRBV7-2; the D call of TRBD1 rests on TCRdb alone, since no DNA is present to check it. Per the germline V gene, CDR1 is SGHTA and CDR2 is FQGNSA. The CDR3 loop spans 16 amino acids. The CDR3 region is CASSLRSTGTTYEQYF.

The V call is TRBV5-1, the J call TRBJ2-5. CDR3 length: 13 amino acids. CDR1 SGHRS and CDR2 YFSETQ come from the germline V gene. The chain's CDR3 is CASSPSRQETQYF.

This chain uses TRBV5-1 with TRBJ2-3; TCRdb's D call, TRBD1, is unchecked because there is no DNA. Germline V gene data show CDR1 as SGHRS and CDR2 as YFSETQ. The CDR3 sequence is 16 residues long. CDR3 sequence reads: CASSLKSTGRTDTQYF.

This rearrangement joins TRBV12-3 or TRBV12-4 to TRBJ1-6; the TCRdb D gene call, TRBD1, has no DNA to confirm it. The CDR3 extends over 16 amino acids. The CDR3 reads CASSPTPQIFGSPLHF.

This rearrangement joins TRBV5-1 to TRBJ1-1. The CDR3 runs to 15 residues. The germline gives CDR1 SGHRS, CDR2 YFSETQ. The chain's CDR3 is CASSLLRVIDTEAFF.

The rearrangement links TRBV7-2 to TRBJ2-1. The CDR3 is 14 residues long. The germline V gene encodes CDR1 SGHTA and CDR2 FQGNSA. The CDR3 protein is CASSSSGNHNEQFF.

V usage is TRBV7-9 and J usage is TRBJ1-3. The CDR3 extends over 14 amino acids. Germline assignment: CDR1 SEHNR and CDR2 FQNEAQ (reference sequence). The CDR3 is CASSLGVSGNTIYF.

The chain employs TRBV9 and TRBJ1-6. The CDR3 extends over 14 amino acids. In germline, CDR1 is SGDLS, CDR2 YYNGEE. CDR3: CASSVAVGNSPLHF.

The V call is TRBV20-1, the J call TRBJ1-5; TCRdb proposes TRBD1, but this gene call is untestable without DNA. This CDR3 is built from 15 residues. The germline V gene has CDR1 DFQATT and CDR2 SNEGSKA (reference sequence). The CDR3 sequence is CSAKFGTGANQPQHF.

The chain uses TRBV11-1 and TRBJ1-2. Germline CDR1 reads SGHAT; CDR2 reads FQDESV (reference sequence). This CDR3 region has 12 residues. CDR3 amino acids: CASSLNNYGYTF. Drawing the rest from reference TRBV11-1 and TRBJ1-2, the complete variable domain is EAEVAQSPRYKITEKSQAVAFWCDPISGHATLYWYRQILGQGPELLVQFQDESVVDDSQLPKDRFSAERLKGVDSTLKIQPAELGDSAMYLCASSLNNYGYTFGSGTRLTVV.

The rearrangement links TRBV6-5 to TRBJ1-1; TCRdb's assignment of TRBD1 cannot be checked, as there is no DNA. Germline V gene lookup returns CDR1 MNHEY and CDR2 SVGAGI. The CDR3 is made up of 13 amino acids. The chain's CDR3 is CASSYLGDTEAFF.

The rearrangement links TRBV5-1 to TRBJ1-6. CDR1 SGHRS and CDR2 YFSETQ come from the germline V gene. The CDR3 length is 15 residues. CDR3 amino acids: CASSLAGQRNSPLHF.

The gene calls are TRBV9 and TRBJ2-5; TCRdb's assignment of TRBD1 cannot be checked, as there is no DNA. CDR1 and CDR2 (germline): SGDLS, YYNGEE. CDR3 length: 17 amino acids. CDR3 region: CASSGGPGDLSGETQYF.

This CDR3 reads CASSLELRNYGYTF. The V and J genes are TRBV7-2 and TRBJ1-2. The CDR3 totals 14 residues. CDR1 and CDR2 from the germline V gene are SGHTA and FQGNSA.

The chain couples TRBV5-6 to TRBJ1-5; TCRdb indicates TRBD1, and absent DNA this call remains unverified. Germline CDR1 and CDR2: SGHDT and YYEEEE. This CDR3 contains 15 residues. The CDR3 spells CASSLLGQGNQPQHF.

The CDR3 region is CSARPLIGVNEQFF. This sequence joins TRBV20-1 and TRBJ2-1; TCRdb indicates TRBD1, and absent DNA this call remains unverified. The germline V gene has CDR1 DFQATT and CDR2 SNEGSKA (reference sequence). The CDR3 extends over 14 amino acids.

The chain has TRBV7-2 and TRBJ2-7; TCRdb returns TRBD2, unconfirmable since there is no DNA. The CDR3 loop spans 13 amino acids. Germline V gene sequence: CDR1 SGHTA, CDR2 FQGNSA. CDR3 amino acids: CASSKGLDYEQYF. Full variable domain (outside the CDR3, taken from reference TRBV7-2 and TRBJ2-7): GAGVSQSPSNKVTEKGKDVELRCDPISGHTALYWYRQSLGQGLEFLIYFQGNSAPDKSGLPSDRFSAERTGGSVSTLTIQRTQQEDSAVYLCASSKGLDYEQYFGPGTRLTVT.

The chain links TRBV4-3 to TRBJ2-3; with no DNA, the TCRdb D assignment of TRBD1 cannot be verified. The CDR3 has 20 amino acids. CDR1 and CDR2 from the germline V gene are LGHNA and YSLEER. The CDR3 is CASSQPPGTATPYSTDTQYF.

This rearrangement joins TRBV5-1 to TRBJ2-5. This CDR3 spans 13 amino acids. The germline gives CDR1 SGHRS, CDR2 YFSETQ. Here the CDR3 reads CASSYVREETQYF.

This sequence joins TRBV5-4 and TRBJ2-7; TCRdb outputs TRBD2, but without DNA this stays unchecked. CDR1 SGHNT and CDR2 YYREEE come from the germline V gene (reference sequence). The CDR3 sequence is 15 residues long. Here the CDR3 reads CASSLSPAGGREQYF.

The V call is TRBV4-1, the J call TRBJ2-4; TCRdb proposes TRBD1, but this gene call is untestable without DNA. The CDR3 length is 15 residues. Germline values: CDR1 MGHRA, CDR2 YSYEKL. The CDR3 reads CASSQVWTGYNIQYF.

The chain uses TRBV24-1 and TRBJ2-3; TCRdb's D call of TRBD1 is untestable without DNA. The CDR3 sequence is 14 residues long. Germline V lookup: CDR1 KGHDR, CDR2 SFDVKD. The chain's CDR3 is CATSTTGGTDTQYF.

This chain links TRBV18 with TRBJ1-1. The CDR3 sequence is 12 residues long. Germline V gives CDR1 KGHSH, CDR2 LQKENI. The CDR3 reads CASSPRLTEAFF.

The chain is built from TRBV9 and TRBJ1-1; TCRdb gives TRBD1 as the D gene, but with no DNA this cannot be confirmed. The length of the CDR3 is 13 residues. The germline CDR1 and CDR2 sequences are SGDLS and YYNGEE. CDR3 sequence reads: CASSLGTGGEAFF.

The chain joins TRBV7-9 to TRBJ2-7; lacking DNA, the TRBD1 call made by TCRdb goes unchecked. Germline lookup yields CDR1 SEHNR and CDR2 FQNEAQ (reference sequence). This CDR3 has 16 amino acids. The CDR3 loop reads CASSSQGSATPYEQYF.

The rearrangement joins TRBV30 to TRBJ2-1; no DNA is available, so the TRBD2 call from TCRdb remains unchecked. CDR1 is GTSNPN, CDR2 SVGIG, per germline (reference sequence). This CDR3 region has 20 residues. The CDR3 here is CAWSPKGGLAGLSSYNEQFF. The full variable domain, in which reference TRBV30 and TRBJ2-1 provide the parts outside the CDR3, is SQTIHQWPATLVQPVGSPLSLECTVEGTSNPNLYWYRQAAGRGLQLLFYSVGIGQISSEVPQNLSASRPQDRQFILSSKKLLLSDSGFYLCAWSPKGGLAGLSSYNEQFFGPGTRLTVL.